The rows below give T cell receptor beta chains drawn from one sample of a study of human T cells and chemical hapten exposure. TCRdb re-analysed the RACE reads in MiXCR, keeping a single row per CDR3 protein. The sample consists of nearly 95,000 distinct CDR3 sequences, about 10% of them appearing once. Sequences were derived from whole blood, sampled in connection with sensitization to the hapten diphenylcyclopropenone (DPC). Receptor source: a man aged 40-49 years with alopecia areata. Some clones in this sample may be carry-over from other donors' samples. CDR3s include the opening cysteine and the closing phenylalanine or tryptophan. D genes are given only for firm matches. Clone size, where shown, is once, few, many, or a class for clones that have expanded.

j_gene,v_gene,abundance,d_gene,CDR3nt,CDR3aa
TRBJ2-1,TRBV5-1,few,NA,TGCGCCAGCAGCCCAACCCCATCCCAAAGCTCCTACAATGAGCAGTTCTTC,CASSPTPSQSSYNEQFF
TRBJ1-2,TRBV27,NA,TRBD1,TGTGCCAGCGGGGGGACAGGGGAATATGGCTACACCTTC,CASGGTGEYGYTF
TRBJ1-2,TRBV6-5,NA,NA,TGTGCCAGCAGTTACTCCGCGGGGCCAGGGAAGTACACCTTC,CASSYSAGPGKYTF
TRBJ2-3,TRBV5-4,many,NA,TGTGCCAGCAGGAGAGGAGGGACAGAGTACACAGATACGCAGTATTTT,CASRRGGTEYTDTQYF
TRBJ1-1,TRBV6-4,NA,NA,TGTGCCAGCACTATCACAAAAAATGGCAGCAGGAACACTGAAGCTTTCTTT,CASTITKNGSRNTEAFF
TRBJ1-1,TRBV20-1,many,TRBD1,TGCAGTGCTAGACAGGGGGCTGCCAACACTGAAGCTTTCTTT,CSARQGAANTEAFF
TRBJ2-1,TRBV12-3/TRBV12-4,many,NA,TGTGCCAGCAGTTTAGCGCTTAGCGACTCCTACAATGAGCAGTTCTTC,CASSLALSDSYNEQFF
TRBJ1-2,TRBV6-5,few,NA,TGTGCCAGCAGTTCTCCCTGGATGAGCCCTCCTGGCTACACCTTC,CASSSPWMSPPGYTF
TRBJ1-5,TRBV20-1,few,NA,TGCAGTGCTAGAGATATAGGTAGCAATCAGCCCCAGCATTTT,CSARDIGSNQPQHF
TRBJ2-5,TRBV6-5,few,TRBD2,TGTGCCAGCAACCGACTAGCGGGAGAGGGTGAGACCCAGTACTTC,CASNRLAGEGETQYF
TRBJ2-5,TRBV6-5,few,NA,TGTGCCAGCAGTCCGCGGGTTTGGGAGACCCAGTACTTC,CASSPRVWETQYF
TRBJ2-6,TRBV6-5,NA,NA,TGTGCCAGCAGTTACGGGCAGGGGTTTTGGTCTGGGGCCAACGTCCTGACTTTC,CASSYGQGFWSGANVLTF
TRBJ2-7,TRBV28,few,TRBD2,TGTGCCAGCAGTTTATTGGTAGCGGGAGCAAACTACGAGCAGTACTTC,CASSLLVAGANYEQYF
TRBJ2-1,TRBV24-1,NA,NA,TGTGCCACCAGCCCCACTAGTTCTAATGAGCAGTTCTTC,CATSPTSSNEQFF
TRBJ2-1,TRBV3-1,few,NA,TGTGCCAGCAGCCAAGATCAACTAGCTCTCACCTACAATGAGCAGTTCTTC,CASSQDQLALTYNEQFF
TRBJ2-1,TRBV10-3,few,TRBD1,TGTGCCATCAGTAGGGGACAGGGAGGCAATGAGCAGTTCTTC,CAISRGQGGNEQFF
TRBJ1-5,TRBV20-1,many,NA,TGCAGTGCTAGAGTCCAGGCGCAAGGCAATCAGCCCCAGCATTTT,CSARVQAQGNQPQHF
TRBJ1-5,TRBV23-1,few,NA,TGCGCCAGTCGCCAAAGCAATCAGCCCCAGCATTTT,CASRQSNQPQHF
TRBJ2-7,TRBV18,NA,TRBD2,TGTGCCAGCTCACCGGGACTAGCGGGAGGTGAAGAGCAGTACTTC,CASSPGLAGGEEQYF
TRBJ1-5,TRBV20-1,NA,TRBD1,TGCAGTGCTAGTCCCACGACAGGGTATCAGCCCCAGCATTTT,CSASPTTGYQPQHF
TRBJ2-1,TRBV24-1,few,TRBD2,TGTGCCACCGGGATAGCGGGTAGAGAGCAGTTCTTC,CATGIAGREQFF
TRBJ1-6,TRBV7-8,NA,NA,TGTGCCAGCAGCTTAGAATTGAAGGCGGCCAATAATTCACCCCTCCACTTT,CASSLELKAANNSPLHF
TRBJ1-5,TRBV29-1,NA,TRBD1,TGCAGCGTTGTAGAGGGGGCTAGAGGGCAGCCCCAGCATTTT,CSVVEGARGQPQHF
TRBJ2-3,TRBV3-1,NA,NA,TGTGCCAGCTGTCGGGAAGATACGCAGTATTTT,CASCREDTQYF
TRBJ2-2,TRBV25-1,few,TRBD1,TGTGCCAGCAAGCTTTCAGGACAGGGAGCCACCGGGGAGCTGTTTTTT,CASKLSGQGATGELFF
TRBJ2-2,TRBV24-1,once,NA,TGTGCCACCGCGTTACGTCTCACCGGGGAGCTGTTTTTT,CATALRLTGELFF
TRBJ2-1,TRBV7-3,once,TRBD1,TGTGCCAGCAGCTCCGGGACAGGGTTAGATGAGCAGTTCTTC,CASSSGTGLDEQFF
TRBJ2-7,TRBV6-5,few,NA,TGTGCCAGCAGTTACTCGGGGGTACGGACCTACGAGCAGTACTTC,CASSYSGVRTYEQYF
TRBJ2-3,TRBV7-9,many,TRBD2,TGTGCCAGCAGCGGGGGACTAGCGGGAGCAGATACGCAGTATTTT,CASSGGLAGADTQYF